The 10 T cell receptor beta chains below come from one sample, sequenced in a study of regulatory T cells in long-lasting Graves disease. The time point was: persistent/refractory GD, antithyroid drugs over 5 years with positive TRAb. The TCR library used RNA extracted from PBMCs. For TCR beta, libraries came from iRepertoire HTBI primers and Arm-PCR of CDR3 regions. One entry per CDR3 protein results from TCRdb running MiXCR on the multiplex PCR reads. Of 650,000 to 700,000 distinct CDR3 sequences in the sample, 25% to 30% are singletons; the top ten hold about 40%. This sample comprised peripheral blood mononuclear cells (PBMCs), obtained when the disease was refractory, from a patient treated with antithyroid drugs. Receptors originate from a female donor with Graves disease.

This clonotype has just a few counts. The CDR3, as DNA: TGTGCCAGCAGTTTTAGCCTAGCCGGAGGGCAAGGGGAGCTGTTTTTT. This encodes CASSFSLAGGQGELFF. The chain couples TRBV3-1 to TRBJ2-2; a weak D match, TRBD2 (6 bases). Germline V gene data show CDR1 as LGHDT and CDR2 as YNNKEL (reference sequence). The CDR3 is 16 residues long. V was clipped by 6 bases and J by 8 bases, with 22 bases between them.

This rearrangement joins TRBV2 to TRBJ1-1; the match to TRBD1 covers 7 bases. The CDR3 is made up of 14 amino acids. V shed 4 bases and J 4 bases; nucleotides not matched to a gene: 6. Germline V gives CDR1 SNHLY, CDR2 FYNNEI. DNA of the CDR3: TGTGCCAGCAGTGGAAGGCAGGGGGTCACTGAAGCTTTCTTT. This translates into CASSGRQGVTEAFF. Filled out from reference TRBV2 and TRBJ1-1, the complete variable domain reads EPEVTQTPSHQVTQMGQEVILRCVPISNHLYFYWYRQILGQKVEFLVSFYNNEISEKSEIFDDQFSVERPDGSNFTLKIRSTKLEDSAMYFCASSGRQGVTEAFFGQGTRLTVV.

The V gene is TRBV20-1, the J gene TRBJ2-7, with TRBD1 identical over 7 bases. This CDR3 spans 14 amino acids. V lost 7 bases and J lost 3; bases outside the gene matches: 12. CDR1 is DFQATT, CDR2 SNEGSKA, per germline (reference sequence). CDR3 coding DNA: TGCAGTGTGAAAGGGGGACAGTTATACTACGAGCAGTACTTC. Residues: CSVKGGQLYYEQYF.

In its sample, this clonotype was seen a few times. This chain connects TRBV6-2 or TRBV6-3 to TRBJ2-7; 7 bases align to TRBD1. This CDR3 region has 13 residues. Germline V lookup: CDR1 MNHEY, CDR2 SVGEGT. V dropped 11 bases and J dropped 5; count of bases not matched to a gene: 12. CDR3 coding DNA: TGTGCCTCCGGAGGAAGGGGGCAAAACGAGCAGTACTTC. This sequence encodes CASGGRGQNEQYF.

This clonotype came up a few times. The V call is TRBV18, the J call TRBJ2-5; perhaps TRBD2 as D (6 bases). The V gene's germline CDR1 is KGHSH and CDR2 LQKENI. Trimming took 0 bases from V and 5 from J, leaving 16 bases between them. The CDR3 is 16 residues long. The CDR3 DNA reads as TGTGCCAGCTCACCACCGGGGAGGCCCAAGAAGGAGACCCAGTACTTC. It translates to CASSPPGRPKKETQYF.

The rearrangement links TRBV5-1 to TRBJ2-5; D is unresolved. This CDR3 comprises 12 residues. V was cut by 4 bases and J by 5 bases, with 9 bases left in between. Germline CDR1 is SGHRS and CDR2 is YFSETQ. CDR3 region: CASSEGRETQYF. DNA of the CDR3: TGCGCCAGCAGCGAAGGACGGGAGACCCAGTACTTC.

V and J are TRBV19 and TRBJ1-1; TRBD1 aligns across 7 bases. The ends lost 3 bases at V and 4 bases at J; junction bases unmatched: 11. Per the germline V gene, CDR1 is LNHDA and CDR2 is SQIVND (reference sequence). The CDR3 loop spans 16 amino acids. The CDR3 region has the DNA TGTGCCAGTAGTATTTCATTAGGGACAGCGGGCACTGAAGCTTTCTTT. Translated: CASSISLGTAGTEAFF.

There are a few counts of this clonotype. The chain couples TRBV15 to TRBJ2-5; 8 nucleotides align to TRBD2. The ends lost 0 bases at V and 5 bases at J; junction bases unmatched: 14. The CDR3 extends over 18 amino acids. Germline values: CDR1 LNHNV, CDR2 YYDKDF (reference sequence). The CDR3 reads CATSRDAAREANWETQYF. The CDR3 DNA sequence: TGTGCCACCAGCAGAGACGCAGCGCGGGAGGCAAATTGGGAGACCCAGTACTTC.

This clonotype has only a few counts. Mismatch with germline at one junction end may stem from a read error. The rearrangement uses TRBV5-1 and TRBJ1-2, with TRBD1 matching over 7 bases. Per germline, CDR1 SGHRS and CDR2 YFSETQ. This CDR3 region has 14 residues. In DNA, the CDR3 is TGCGCCGGCAGCCGGGGACAGACCTTCGGTGGCTACACCTTC. Encoded protein: CAGSRGQTFGGYTF.

For this clonotype: A read error is possible here, since a much larger clone lies one base away. The chain is built from TRBV12-5 and TRBJ2-7; no clear D. In germline, CDR1 is LGHNT, CDR2 FRNRAP. This CDR3 is 13 amino acids long. The CDR3 loop reads CASGLPEIYGQYF. The CDR3 bases are TGTGCTAGTGGTTTGCCGGAGATCTACGGGCAGTACTTC.